This note documents a single TCR beta chain sequence. Its specificity is unknown. V lost 0 bases and J lost 7, with 11 bases in between. In germline, CDR1 is SGHRS, CDR2 YFSETQ. The CDR3 has 14 amino acids. Together with a sample-barcoded 5' primer, a J-beta primer mix was included in a second PCR lasting roughly 6 to 12 cycles. Researchers report that a template-switch adaptor with 12 random nucleotides tagged each cDNA molecule. TCRdb re-called the 5' RACE reads with MiXCR, one entry per CDR3 protein. The sample holds over 1.5 million distinct CDR3 sequences, roughly 52% seen once. This sample was taken from a study of blood T cells in healthy people across ages. Study-level results: The study regarded diversity estimates from one million T cells as underestimates.

The chain uses TRBV5-1 and TRBJ2-1; possible D gene TRBD2, 6 bases. The clonotype was recovered from a woman aged 40-49 years in good health. The sequenced sample was blood. CDR3: CASSLEAGRNEQFF. The DNA of the CDR3 is TGCGCCAGCAGCTTGGAGGCAGGGAGGAATGAGCAGTTCTTC.